This T cell receptor (beta chain) was obtained from a study of T cell repertoires in cytomegalovirus infection. Background on the study: Researchers turned to recently identified HLA-C-restricted CMV epitopes as well as well-studied HLA-B-restricted ones.

Whole-study findings and limits: HLA-C-restricted, CMV-specific TCR beta clonotypes were dominant ex vivo. Based on cumulative public TCR beta family frequency, carriers of CMV plus the relevant HLA were identified.

This clonotype was found a few times. What it recognizes is unknown. Via MiXCR, TCRdb re-called the reads, giving one row per CDR3 protein. Among 450,000 to 650,000 distinct CDR3 sequences listed, about 40% were seen once. CDR1 and CDR2 (germline): SGHTA, FQGNSA. The CDR3 totals 15 residues. Trimming removed 3 bases from V and 3 bases from J; junction bases left unmatched: 5. The chain uses TRBV7-2 and TRBJ2-5; 9 nucleotides align to TRBD2. The receptor was derived from a human donor in good health (CMV status not recorded). Some clones in this sample may be carry-over from other donors' samples. Sequenced here: cultured PBMCs, sampled from culture after CMV antigen stimulation. The CDR3 sequence: CASSFQRGAKETQYF. The CDR3 region has the DNA TGTGCCAGCAGCTTCCAGCGGGGGGCGAAAGAGACCCAGTACTTC.